This T cell receptor (beta chain) was sequenced during a study of technical replicates of blood from a few donors. There are 13 residues in the CDR3. Germline loops: CDR1 MDHEN, CDR2 SYDVKM. Repertoires were generated with immunoSEQ multiplex PCR, while TCRdb's copy carries only in-frame clones and drops some. Seen here are 66,000 or so clones, roughly 97% observed once, and the top ten hold approximately 0.18%. The genes are TRBV28 and TRBJ1-1; D is ambiguous. The clonotype originates from a human donor in good health. The sample taken for sequencing was T cells isolated from PBMCs. The CDR3 loop is CASKPGQNTEAFF. In nucleotides, the CDR3 is TGTGCTAGTAAACCTGGGCAGAACACTGAAGCTTTCTTT.